This TCR beta chain was captured in a study of identical twins (dated by TCRdb to 2016 to 2017). Context from the whole study: The study deep-sequenced TCR alpha and beta repertoires from monozygotic twins, unrelated adults of various ages and cord blood to test whether fetal clonotypes persist. To rule out contamination, replicate twin experiments were performed at different times with different library preparation protocols.

Findings and caveats that apply to the study as a whole: Recombination models systematically underestimated out-of-frame TCR alpha sharing in monozygotic twins but agreed with sharing between unrelated individuals. A weaker excess of twin sharing was found in beta out-of-frame sequences because the signal-to-noise ratio was lowered by fewer shared sequences. Invariant T cells such as MAIT and iNKT could partly confound zero-insertion analyses, although diverse VJ usage argued against such confounding for most clonotypes. Abundant cord blood beta clonotypes had fewer insertions, young adult naive repertoires showed a similar but weaker trend, and memory repertoires showed no such trend. Because the same donors could not be followed over many years, conclusions were based on cross-sectional statistical analysis. Compared with coincidental sharing between unrelated individuals, out-of-frame TCR alpha sequences shared between twins showed an excess of sequences with low generation probability.

Every donor was a healthy Caucasian. About this clonotype itself: This clone's antigen is unknown. One end of the junction does not line up with germline, which may come from a read error.

Its CDR3 holds 15 amino acids, cysteine through phenylalanine. Here the CDR3 DNA is all that survives: 45 bases in frame from base 1. Receptors were amplified or captured by 5' RACE. Reads for this sample came from an Illumina HiSeq 2000. A universal primer binding site was added through template switching, and the final cDNA carried a unique molecular identifier so that TCR cDNA molecules could be counted accurately. Specific primers in the conserved constant-segment region were used to synthesize first-strand cDNA for TCR alpha and beta chains. To control for contamination, every cDNA library carried two barcodes: a SMART-Mk sample barcode plus Illumina barcodes. TruSeq adapter sequences along with Illumina sample barcodes were introduced in two successive PCR steps. Sequencing of the TCR alpha and beta cDNA libraries was done on the Illumina HiSeq platform using custom primers. Concerning the study's data processing: Raw reads were processed with MiGEC to extract unique molecular identifiers, and MiXCR was used to determine CDR3 positions. For each individual, recombination models were inferred using an EM algorithm with the repgenHMM and IGoR tools. The analysis of shared clonotypes was done with the tcR package in R, with sharing normalized by the product of cloneset sizes. To study raw recombination free of thymic and clonal selection effects, out-of-frame nonproductive sequences were analyzed. TCRdb ran its own pipeline on the public reads, namely fastp trimming at Q25 and MiXCR clone calling, and kept in-frame beta chains. Identical CDR3 protein sequences are pooled into one entry, listed with their most common genes and DNA. The V and J calls reflect TCRdb's pipeline rather than the authors' work. The sample table lists about 1.7 million distinct CDR3 sequences, more than 30% of them with a count of one. In total, the top ten clones hold under 0.35% of the sample.

This receptor was obtained from a newborn girl in good health. Material: cord blood. The chain is assembled from TRBV12-3 or TRBV12-4 and TRBJ2-7; TRBD2 matches 8 bases in the middle. The CDR3 protein: CASRLAGSDSYEQYF. The nucleotide sequence reads TGTGCCAGCAGGTTAGCGGGGTCTGACTCCTACGAGCAGTACTTC.